Listed below are T cell receptor beta chains from one sample, sequenced in a study of blood T cell repertoires in COVID-19. Here immunoSEQ multiplex PCR was the method, and the copy in TCRdb shows in-frame clones only, minus some. The data show hundreds of thousands of clones, with 80% to 90% seen just once and 3% to 4% held by the top ten. Input material: PBMCs or T cells enriched from blood (not recorded which). Source of these receptors: a woman aged 40 to 50 with acute COVID-19. CDR3s include the opening cysteine and the closing phenylalanine or tryptophan. The D gene is left open where the match is weak. Expanded clones are given a class, and other clones once, few, many or no size at all.

d_call	clone_size	v_call	j_call	cdr3_nt	cdr3_aa
.	.	TRBV7-2	TRBJ1-5	TGTGCCAGCAGCGCCAGGAGCGGAAGCGATCAGCCCCAGCATTTT	CASSARSGSDQPQHF
.	.	TRBV4-1	TRBJ2-1	TGCGCCAGCAGCCGATTAGCGGCAGTCCGCTCCTACAATGAGCAGTTCTTC	CASSRLAAVRSYNEQFF
.	.	TRBV3-1/TRBV3-2	TRBJ1-3	TGTGCCAGCAGCCAAGCGTTAGCCTCTGGAAACACCATATATTTT	CASSQALASGNTIYF
.	.	TRBV19	TRBJ2-1	TGTGCCAGTAGTGGCCGGGATTCCTCAACGAATGAGCAGTTCTTC	CASSGRDSSTNEQFF
TRBD1	.	TRBV9	TRBJ2-7	TGTGCCAGCAGCGTAACCGGGACAGGGACCCACGAGCAGTACTTC	CASSVTGTGTHEQYF
.	.	TRBV3-1/TRBV3-2	TRBJ1-1	TGTGCCAGCAGCCGAACGGGAACTGAAGCTTTCTTT	CASSRTGTEAFF
.	once	TRBV5-1	TRBJ2-3	TGCGCCAGCAGCTCATTAGTGACAGATACGCAGTATTTT	CASSSLVTDTQYF
.	.	TRBV7-9	TRBJ1-1	TGTGCCAGCAGCGCCCCGCCGGGAGGGACTGAAGCTTTCTTT	CASSAPPGGTEAFF
TRBD1	.	TRBV27	TRBJ1-1	TGTGCCAGCAGTGAATTTGGTGACAGGGGGTCATGGGAGGACACTGAAGCTTTCTTT	CASSEFGDRGSWEDTEAFF
TRBD2	.	TRBV3-1/TRBV3-2	TRBJ2-7	TGTGCCAGCAGCCAAGGGGTAGCGGGAGTTGAGCAGTACTTC	CASSQGVAGVEQYF
.	.	TRBV10-3	TRBJ1-3	TGTGCCATCAGTGAGCCGGGACTTGGAAACACCATATATTTT	CAISEPGLGNTIYF
.	.	TRBV5-5	TRBJ2-1	TGTGCCAGCAGCTTCCCCCGGGACTTACACTCCTACAATGAGCAGTTCTTC	CASSFPRDLHSYNEQFF
TRBD2	.	TRBV30	TRBJ2-5	TGTGCCTGGAGTGGCCTAGCGGCACCCCCATCCTACTTC	CAWSGLAAPPSYF
TRBD1	few	TRBV7-9	TRBJ1-1	TGTGCCAGCAGCTCCTGGACAGGACCAGGAGGAGCTTTCTTT	CASSSWTGPGGAFF
.	.	TRBV2	TRBJ2-5	TGTGCCAGAGATTTAGCCCAGTACTTC	CARDLAQYF
.	.	TRBV10-3	TRBJ2-7	TGTGCCATCAGTGAGAACGGCTACGAGCAGTACTTC	CAISENGYEQYF
TRBD2	.	TRBV5-1	TRBJ2-5	TGCGCCAGCAGCTTGGGTGGACTAGCAAGATACCAAGAGACCCAGTACTTC	CASSLGGLARYQETQYF
TRBD2	.	TRBV7-6	TRBJ2-1	TGTGCCAGCAGTTCGTTAGCGGCCCCGGGGGGTGAGCAGTTCTTC	CASSSLAAPGGEQFF
.	.	TRBV5-1	TRBJ1-1	TGCGCCAGCAGTCGGGGAAGTGAAGCTTTCTTT	CASSRGSEAFF
TRBD1	.	TRBV11-2	TRBJ2-7	TGTGCCAGCAGCCACGGACAGGGGTACGAGCAGTACTTC	CASSHGQGYEQYF
.	.	TRBV11-2	TRBJ1-2	TGTGCCAGCAGCTCCGTGCGGGGCAGGAAAGCTAACTATGGCTACACCTTC	CASSSVRGRKANYGYTF
TRBD1	.	TRBV18	TRBJ2-1	TGTGCCAGCTCACTTGGACAGGGGACGAACAATGAGCAGTTCTTC	CASSLGQGTNNEQFF
TRBD2	.	TRBV6-4	TRBJ2-1	TGTGCCAGCAGCAATCTAGCGGGAGGGAACAATGAGCAGTTCTTC	CASSNLAGGNNEQFF
.	.	TRBV4-1	TRBJ2-2	TGCGCCAGCAGCCAGATGGGGAGGACGGCCCGCGCGGACCGGGAGCTGTTTTTT	CASSQMGRTARADRELFF
.	.	TRBV11-2	TRBJ1-1	TGTGCCAGCAGCTATTCTGGACAGTTGAACACTGAAGCTTTCTTT	CASSYSGQLNTEAFF
.	.	TRBV18	TRBJ2-5	TGTGCCAGCTCACCGGCGGGGCGAGCAGAGACCCAGTACTTC	CASSPAGRAETQYF